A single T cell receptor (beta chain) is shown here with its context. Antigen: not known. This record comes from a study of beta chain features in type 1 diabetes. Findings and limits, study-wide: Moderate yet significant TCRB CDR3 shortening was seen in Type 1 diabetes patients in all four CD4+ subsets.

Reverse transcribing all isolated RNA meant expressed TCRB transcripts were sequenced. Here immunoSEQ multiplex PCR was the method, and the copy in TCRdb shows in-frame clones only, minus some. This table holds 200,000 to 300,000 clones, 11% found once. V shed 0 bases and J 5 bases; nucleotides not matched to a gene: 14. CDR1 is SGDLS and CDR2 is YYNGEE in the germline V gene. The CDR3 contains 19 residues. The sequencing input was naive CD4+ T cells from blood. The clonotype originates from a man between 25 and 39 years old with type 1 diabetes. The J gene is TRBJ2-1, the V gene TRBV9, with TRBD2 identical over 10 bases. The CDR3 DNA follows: TGTGCCAGCAGCGTAGGAGGAAGGACTAGCGGCACATTACACAATGAGCAGTTCTTC. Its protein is CASSVGGRTSGTLHNEQFF. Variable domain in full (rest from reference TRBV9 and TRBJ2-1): DSGVTQTPKHLITATGQRVTLRCSPRSGDLSVYWYQQSLDQGLQFLIQYYNGEERAKGNILERFSAQQFPDLHSELNLSSLELGDSALYFCASSVGGRTSGTLHNEQFFGPGTRLTVL.